This T cell receptor beta chain came from a study of T cell responses to AZD1222 COVID-19 vaccine. Study results and limitations: Among the donors, most were white British and more were female, and clonal diversity was possibly underestimated. Reports indicate that nearly half of spike-specific TCRs are directed at unmutated variant regions. Seropositivity was recorded at baseline in only a handful of AZD1222 recipients.

V lost 5 bases, J lost 1 base, and 10 bases stayed unmatched. Germline V gene sequence: CDR1 SGHVS, CDR2 FQNEAQ. The CDR3 is made up of 16 amino acids. In the case of this clone: Its target is unknown.

Second doses were pooled across both intervals (about 4 or about 12 weeks). TCRdb's table, derived via immunoSEQ multiplex PCR, lists solely in-frame clones and lacks some. This table holds about 120,000 clones, about 91% found once. The rearrangement links TRBV7-8 to TRBJ2-5, with 7 positions matching TRBD2. The source is an adult who received the AZD1222 COVID-19 vaccine. The material sequenced was peripheral blood, taken 28 days after the second AZD1222 dose. For the CDR3, the DNA is TGTGCCAGCAGCCCCGGGAGGTACTTTTCCCAAGAGACCCAGTACTTC. As protein: CASSPGRYFSQETQYF. Full variable domain (rest looked up from reference TRBV7-8 and TRBJ2-5): GAGVSQSPRYKVAKRGQDVALRCDPISGHVSLFWYQQALGQGPEFLTYFQNEAQLDKSGLPSDRFFAERPEGSVSTLKIQRTQQEDSAVYLCASSPGRYFSQETQYFGPGTRLLVL.